The subject of this entry is one T cell receptor (beta chain). These data come from a study of blood T cell repertoires in COVID-19. The wider study: T cells, B-cell-depleted T cells, or PBMCs provided the cDNA or gDNA that served as material.

Repertoires were generated with immunoSEQ multiplex PCR, while TCRdb's copy carries only in-frame clones and drops some. Of some 150,000 clones in the sample, 87% were seen once. This CDR3 is built from 12 residues. CDR1 and CDR2 from the germline V gene are SNHLY and FYNNEI. Trimming cost V 6 bases and J 14 bases; bases outside gene matches: 9. The sample consisted of peripheral blood. The rearrangement uses TRBV2 and TRBJ1-4, with TRBD1 identical over 7 bases. This TCR derives from a man aged 45 to 65 who had recovered from COVID-19. CDR3 in amino acids: CASRGWGQFLFF. In nucleotides, the CDR3 is TGTGCCAGCAGGGGGTGGGGACAGTTTCTGTTTTTT. The full variable domain, with the rest looked up from reference TRBV2 and TRBJ1-4, is EPEVTQTPSHQVTQMGQEVILRCVPISNHLYFYWYRQILGQKVEFLVSFYNNEISEKSEIFDDQFSVERPDGSNFTLKIRSTKLEDSAMYFCASRGWGQFLFFGSGTQLSVL.